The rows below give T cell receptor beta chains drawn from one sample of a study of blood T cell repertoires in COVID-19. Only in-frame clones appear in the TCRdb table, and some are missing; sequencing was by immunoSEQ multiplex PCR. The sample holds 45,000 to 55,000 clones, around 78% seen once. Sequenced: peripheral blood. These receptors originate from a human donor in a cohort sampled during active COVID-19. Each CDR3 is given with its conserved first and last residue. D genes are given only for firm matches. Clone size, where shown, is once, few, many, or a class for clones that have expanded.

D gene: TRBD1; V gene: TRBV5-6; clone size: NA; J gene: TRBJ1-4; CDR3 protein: CASSQDRGTDEKLFF; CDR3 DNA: TGTGCCAGCAGCCAGGACAGGGGGACGGATGAAAAACTGTTTTTT
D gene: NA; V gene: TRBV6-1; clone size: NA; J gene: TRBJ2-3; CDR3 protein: CASSEDRLTTDTQYF; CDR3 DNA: TGTGCCAGCAGTGAAGACAGGCTGACCACAGATACGCAGTATTTT
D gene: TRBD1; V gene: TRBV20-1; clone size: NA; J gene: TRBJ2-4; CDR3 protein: CSASRGRQGGTKNIQYF; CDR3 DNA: TGCAGTGCTAGTAGGGGGAGACAGGGGGGAACCAAAAACATTCAGTACTTC
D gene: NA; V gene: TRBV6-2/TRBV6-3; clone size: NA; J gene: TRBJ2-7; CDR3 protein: CASSYHVTKTYEQYF; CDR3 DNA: TGTGCCAGCAGTTATCATGTGACAAAGACCTACGAGCAGTACTTC
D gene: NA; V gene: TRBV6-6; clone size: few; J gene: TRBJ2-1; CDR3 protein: CASGPGLRDNEQFF; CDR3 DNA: TGTGCCAGCGGACCGGGACTTAGGGACAATGAGCAGTTCTTC
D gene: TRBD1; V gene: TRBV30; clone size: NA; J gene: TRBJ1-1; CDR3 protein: CAWSTQGAATEAFF; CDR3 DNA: TGTGCCTGGAGCACTCAGGGGGCGGCGACTGAAGCTTTCTTT
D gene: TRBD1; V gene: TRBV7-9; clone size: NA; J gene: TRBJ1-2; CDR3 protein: CASSLASGTGLYGYTF; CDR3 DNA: TGTGCCAGCAGCTTAGCCTCCGGGACAGGACTTTATGGCTACACCTTC
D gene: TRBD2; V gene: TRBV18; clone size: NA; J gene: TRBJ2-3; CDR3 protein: CASSGQRGYTDTQYF; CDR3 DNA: TGTGCCAGCTCAGGCCAGCGGGGTTACACAGATACGCAGTATTTT
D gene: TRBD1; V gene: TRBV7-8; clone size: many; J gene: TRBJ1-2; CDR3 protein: CASSARQGVEGYTF; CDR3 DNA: TGTGCCAGCAGCGCCCGACAGGGGGTGGAGGGCTACACCTTC
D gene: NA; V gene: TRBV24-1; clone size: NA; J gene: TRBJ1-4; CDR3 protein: CATSEPPGGKLFF; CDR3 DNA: TGTGCCACCAGTGAGCCACCGGGAGGAAAACTGTTTTTT
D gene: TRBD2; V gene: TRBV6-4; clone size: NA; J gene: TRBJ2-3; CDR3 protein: CASSDSGTSVDTQYF; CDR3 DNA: TGTGCCAGCAGTGACTCCGGGACTAGCGTGGATACGCAGTATTTT
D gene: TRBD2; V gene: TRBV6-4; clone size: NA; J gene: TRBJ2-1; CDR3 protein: CASSDSIELAGGNEQFF; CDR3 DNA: TGTGCCAGCAGTGACTCGATTGAACTAGCGGGGGGCAATGAGCAGTTCTTC
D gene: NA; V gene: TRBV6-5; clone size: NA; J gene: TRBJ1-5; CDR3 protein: CASSYSFYSNQPQHF; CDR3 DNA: TGTGCCAGCAGTTACTCATTCTATAGCAATCAGCCCCAGCATTTT
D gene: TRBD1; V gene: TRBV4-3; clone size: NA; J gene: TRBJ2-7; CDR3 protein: CASSPEEPGQALSEQYF; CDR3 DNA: TGCGCCAGCAGCCCTGAAGAACCGGGACAGGCCCTTTCCGAGCAGTACTTC
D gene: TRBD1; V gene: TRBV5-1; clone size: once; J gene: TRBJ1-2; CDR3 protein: CASSLPTGGQGGYTF; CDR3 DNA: TGCGCCAGCAGCCTCCCGACAGGGGGGCAGGGTGGCTACACCTTC
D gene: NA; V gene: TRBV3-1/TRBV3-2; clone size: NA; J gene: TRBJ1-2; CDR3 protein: CASTQGGGGGLYGYTF; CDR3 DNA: TGTGCCAGCACCCAAGGAGGGGGGGGCGGACTCTATGGCTACACCTTC
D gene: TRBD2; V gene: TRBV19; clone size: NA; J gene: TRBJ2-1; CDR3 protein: CASSAGGFINEQFF; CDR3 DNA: TGTGCCTCCTCGGCGGGGGGCTTCATCAATGAGCAGTTCTTC
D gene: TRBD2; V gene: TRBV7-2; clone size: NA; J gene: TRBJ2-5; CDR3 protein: CASSLGPSGQETQYF; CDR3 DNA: TGTGCCAGCAGCTTAGGCCCTAGCGGGCAAGAGACCCAGTACTTC
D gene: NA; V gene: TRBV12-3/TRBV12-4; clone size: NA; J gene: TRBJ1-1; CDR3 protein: CASSFSGVTEAFF; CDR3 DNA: TGTGCCAGCAGTTTTTCGGGAGTTACCGAAGCTTTCTTT
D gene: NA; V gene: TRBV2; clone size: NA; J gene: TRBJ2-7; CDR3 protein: CASSGQSYEQYF; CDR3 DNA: TGTGCCAGCAGTGGACAGTCCTACGAGCAGTACTTC
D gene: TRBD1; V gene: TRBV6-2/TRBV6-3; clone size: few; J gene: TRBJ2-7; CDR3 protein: CASSPVGTGGHEQYF; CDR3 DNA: TGTGCCAGCAGTCCCGTGGGGACAGGGGGCCACGAGCAGTACTTC
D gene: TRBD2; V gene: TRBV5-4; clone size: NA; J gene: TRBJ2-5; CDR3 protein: CASSTGGATGGGETQYF; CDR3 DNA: TGTGCCAGCAGCACCGGGGGGGCAACAGGTGGAGGGGAGACCCAGTACTTC
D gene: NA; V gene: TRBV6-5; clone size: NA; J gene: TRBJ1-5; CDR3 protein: CASSVQINQPQHF; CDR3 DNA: TGTGCCAGCAGCGTCCAGATCAATCAGCCCCAGCATTTT
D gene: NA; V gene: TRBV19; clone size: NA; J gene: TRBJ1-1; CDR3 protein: CASSIDVRGTEAFF; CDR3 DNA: TGTGCCAGTAGTATAGATGTAAGGGGCACTGAAGCTTTCTTT
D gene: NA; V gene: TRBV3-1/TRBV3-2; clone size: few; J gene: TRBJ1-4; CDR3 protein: CASSLNSREGKLFF; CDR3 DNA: TGTGCCAGCAGCCTCAACTCGAGGGAAGGAAAACTGTTTTTT
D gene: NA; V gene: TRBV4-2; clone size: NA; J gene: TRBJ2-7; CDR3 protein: CASSQGRQGWRREQYF; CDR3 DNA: TGTGCCAGCAGCCAAGGCAGGCAAGGATGGAGGCGCGAGCAGTACTTC
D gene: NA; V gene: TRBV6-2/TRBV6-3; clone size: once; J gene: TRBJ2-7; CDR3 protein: CASSPGQSSGKQYF; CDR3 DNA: TGTGCCAGCAGTCCCGGACAGTCCTCGGGAAAGCAGTACTTC
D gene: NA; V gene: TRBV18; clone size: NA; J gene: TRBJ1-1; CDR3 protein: CAGRTDMNTEAFF; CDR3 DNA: TGTGCCGGAAGGACAGATATGAACACTGAAGCTTTCTTT
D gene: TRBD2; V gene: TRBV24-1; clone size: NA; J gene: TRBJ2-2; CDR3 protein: CATSDPGTSGGTGELFF; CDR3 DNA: TGTGCCACCAGTGACCCTGGGACTAGCGGTGGGACCGGGGAGCTGTTTTTT